What follows are 16 T cell receptor beta chains derived from one specimen sequenced in a study of T-cell reconstitution after alpha-beta-depleted transplantation in children. As it was prepared, the TCRbeta library received unique molecular identifiers. TCRdb used MiXCR to reprocess the PCR reads, holding one entry per CDR3 protein. The sample includes about 500,000 distinct CDR3 sequences, around a third seen only once; the top ten take 2% to 3%. The source was PBMCs from the stem cell graft donor, collected from the stem cell graft. The source of these receptors is a human donor who donated a stem cell graft to a child with aplastic anemia.

This clonotype was observed a handful of times. CDR3 bases: TGTGCCAGCCTAGGGGGCTTCAGTGGGGATCAGCCCCAGCATTTT. Protein product: CASLGGFSGDQPQHF. The genes are TRBV28 and TRBJ1-5, with 7 bases aligning to TRBD1. CDR3 length equals 15 residues. With V trimmed by 8 bases and J by 5 bases, 12 bases remained unmatched. Germline V CDR1 and CDR2: MDHEN, SYDVKM.

The rearrangement links TRBV18 to TRBJ1-1, with D perhaps matching TRBD1 (6 bases). Germline-derived CDR1 and CDR2 are KGHSH and LQKENI. Trimming took 3 bases from V and 1 from J, leaving 15 bases between them. The CDR3 extends over 16 amino acids. The CDR3 spells CASSPRPDRSNTEAFF. CDR3 nucleotides: TGTGCCAGCTCACCGAGGCCGGACAGATCGAACACTGAAGCTTTCTTT. Together with reference TRBV18 and TRBJ1-1, the CDR3 gives the full variable domain: NAGVMQNPRHLVRRRGQEARLRCSPMKGHSHVYWYRQLPEEGLKFMVYLQKENIIDESGMPKERFSAEFPKEGPSILRIQQVVRGDSAAYFCASSPRPDRSNTEAFFGQGTRLTVV.

The genes are TRBV6-1 and TRBJ2-7, with unresolved D. CDR3 length: 13 amino acids. Trimming took off 5 bases at V and 4 bases at J, with 12 bases between the two ends. CDR1 and CDR2 (germline): MNHNS, SASEGT. CDR3 residues: CASSPQDRYEQYV. As DNA, the CDR3 is TGTGCCAGCAGTCCCCAGGACCGGTACGAGCAGTACGTC.

This clonotype was seen only a few times. The J gene is TRBJ2-2, the V gene TRBV20-1; tentative D call: TRBD2 (5 bases). Germline CDR1 and CDR2: DFQATT and SNEGSKA (reference sequence). The length of the CDR3 is 14 residues. Trimming left V 3 bases short and J 7 bases short, with 15 bases between. CDR3 coding DNA: TGCAGTGCTAGGCCCTCGGGGATTGTCGGGGAGCTGTTTTTT. Translation gives CSARPSGIVGELFF.

J is TRBJ1-6 and V is TRBV12-3 or TRBV12-4; possible D gene TRBD1, 6 bases. The CDR3 has 14 amino acids. The germline V and J ends were trimmed by 6 bases and 9 bases, with 15 bases remaining between them. CDR3 sequence (DNA): TGTGCCAGCAGGCCGCAGGGGAACCCTTCACCCCTCCACTTT. Its translation is CASRPQGNPSPLHF.

V and J are TRBV4-2 and TRBJ1-2; D is perhaps TRBD1 (5 bases). The ends were cut back, 0 bases at V and 8 bases at J, with 22 bases in the middle. The CDR3 sequence is 17 residues long. Germline loops: CDR1 LGHNA, CDR2 YNFKEQ. DNA of the CDR3: TGTGCCAGCAGCCAAGATCTCGGTCGGCGGGGACCGAGCGGCTACACCTTC. It yields the protein CASSQDLGRRGPSGYTF.

This clonotype was seen a handful of times. The genes are TRBV6-1 and TRBJ2-7; possibly TRBD2 for D (5 bases). The CDR3 has 13 amino acids. The V gene's germline CDR1 is MNHNS and CDR2 SASEGT. V was pared by 4 bases and J by 2 bases, with 9 bases between. The CDR3 DNA is TGTGCCAGCAGTGTAGCGTCCCCCTACGAGCAGTACGTC. Translation gives CASSVASPYEQYV.

The chain recombines TRBV18 with TRBJ1-5, with D unclear. This CDR3 spans 13 amino acids. Trimming pared 6 bases from V and 11 bases from J, leaving 17 bases between. The germline V gene has CDR1 KGHSH and CDR2 LQKENI. DNA of the CDR3: TGTGCCAGCTCGGAGACGGTGCAATCGGCCCAGCATTTT. Translating gives CASSETVQSAQHF.

This clonotype appeared once. Because it lacks the conserved phenylalanine or tryptophan at the end, this CDR3 is likely a read error. V and J are TRBV5-4 and TRBJ2-7; D tentatively reads TRBD1 or TRBD2 (5 bases each). This CDR3 contains 16 residues. CDR1 SGHNT and CDR2 YYREEE come from the germline V gene (reference sequence). Between the trimmed V and J ends, which lost 0 bases and 4 bases, there was a span of 17 bases. The CDR3 bases are TGTGCCAGCAGCTTGGGGGGGTATAGCTCAGTTTACGAGCAGTACCTC. Translating it yields CASSLGGYSSVYEQYL.

V is TRBV29-1 and J is TRBJ2-7, with D tentatively TRBD1 (6 bases). Germline V CDR1 and CDR2: SQVTM, ANQGSEA. This CDR3 is built from 15 residues. The V and J ends lost 3 bases and 5 bases respectively, with 20 bases between them. CDR3 residues: CSVDDQGPTGDEQYF. The CDR3 DNA reads TGCAGCGTTGACGACCAGGGGCCCACCGGGGACGAGCAGTACTTC.

This chain joins TRBV5-1 and TRBJ2-2, with D possibly being TRBD2 (6 bases). The CDR3 sequence is 15 residues long. The V end lost 0 bases, the J end lost 5 bases, and 11 bases lay between the germline ends. CDR1 and CDR2 from the germline V gene are SGHRS and YFSETQ. CDR3 residues: CASSLGLVKTGELFF. The CDR3 bases are TGCGCCAGCAGCTTGGGACTAGTCAAAACCGGGGAGCTGTTTTTT.

The V and J genes are TRBV6-2 or TRBV6-3 and TRBJ2-7; possible D gene TRBD1, 6 bases. CDR1 is MNHEY and CDR2 is SVGEGT in the germline V gene. The CDR3 runs 15 residues. V was trimmed by 7 bases and J by 5 bases, leaving 21 bases between them. CDR3 residues: CASNRGRGRNDEQYF. The CDR3 bases are TGTGCCAGCAACCGAGGAAGGGGGAGAAATGACGAGCAGTACTTC.

This clonotype turned up a few times. The chain is built from TRBV27 and TRBJ2-5; TRBD2 matches at 7 bases. V lost 4 bases to trimming and J lost 1 base; unmatched junction nucleotides: 6. Germline V gene lookup returns CDR1 MNHEY and CDR2 SMNVEV (reference sequence). This CDR3 has 15 amino acids. CDR3 DNA: TGTGCCAGCAGTTCGCTGCTAGCGGCCCAAGAGACCCAGTACTTC. This sequence encodes CASSSLLAAQETQYF.

The CDR3 sequence: CASSMWEGGETQYF. The CDR3 nucleotides are TGTGCCAGCAGTATGTGGGAGGGCGGAGAGACCCAGTACTTC. The rearrangement uses TRBV9 and TRBJ2-5, with 7 bases matching TRBD2. The CDR3 has 14 amino acids. J gave up 4 bases and V 5 bases, and 8 bases lay outside the gene matches. Germline V gene lookup returns CDR1 SGDLS and CDR2 YYNGEE.

The V gene is TRBV12-3 or TRBV12-4, the J gene TRBJ2-3; no reliable D call. The length of the CDR3 is 14 residues. The V end was cut by 1 base, the J end by 3 bases, with 8 bases between. The CDR3 is CASSLGVRTDTQYF. As DNA, the CDR3 is TGTGCCAGCAGTTTAGGGGTGAGGACAGATACGCAGTATTTT.

This chain joins TRBV7-2 and TRBJ2-3, with 9 bases lining up with TRBD2. V trimming: 1 base; J trimming: 0 bases; junction bases outside the gene matches: 5. Germline CDR1 is SGHTA and CDR2 is FQGNSA. The CDR3 covers 17 residues. Written as DNA, the CDR3 is TGTGCCAGCAGCTTAGTCGCTAGCGGGGCTAGCACAGATACGCAGTATTTT. Its protein is CASSLVASGASTDTQYF.